This T cell receptor beta chain came from a study of cytomegalovirus exposure and HLA in healthy donors (TCRdb year 2017). Describing the broader study: In an earlier analysis of around 540 of the donors, approximately 300 Gb of sequence data and some 120 million unique TCR beta sequences from 180 million or so T cells were reported. Among almost 400 genotyped donors of the cohort, an average of 235,054 unique TCR beta nucleotide sequences were sequenced per donor, 15% to 20% of them non-productive. To predict cytomegalovirus infection status, the study brought together high-throughput TCR immunosequencing, statistical association of individual TCRs with disease status, and machine learning. Typing coverage varied by locus: roughly 629-630 donors for A, B, C, DRB1 and DQB1; 522 for DQA1; more than 600 for DPA1; about 450 for DPB1. The later analysis used no new phenotypic data to find candidate immune exposures, relying instead on TCR beta sequences and their occurrence across donors. An earlier analysis of 450 to 750 of the donors used high-throughput TCR beta sequencing to judge whether each TCR beta V gene segment behaved as functional or pseudogenic. To study patterns of TCR occurrence, a later analysis re-analyzed previously published TCR beta repertoires from around 700 donors and added high-resolution HLA genotyping. A later genetic analysis took genome-wide SNP genotypes for about 65% of the 666 donors and used that subset as a discovery cohort. Of the roughly 400 genotyped donors, approximately 82% fell in the genetic ancestry cluster associated with self-reported Caucasian donors. Alongside the repertoire data, information on donor age, sex, ethnicity and CMV serostatus was compiled. Besides the first cohort of some 670 subjects, a separate validation cohort made up of around 120 different subjects was used. Every repertoire in the discovery cohort had been generated on one and the same sequencing platform. Roughly 290 gigabases of sequencing data and 70 million to 95 million unique TCR sequences made up an early release that covered under 750 HLA-typed donors. The study was designed to test whether signatures of past pathogen exposure could be identified by cataloging public T cell receptors. About five DR-DQ haplotypes were handled as single units for association and clustering, since linkage in the cohort was strong. Both class I and class II loci were covered by HLA typing, at four-digit resolution. Using immunosequencing, the study profiled T cell repertoires from some 670 subjects and related those repertoires to cytomegalovirus serostatus.

The cohort was made up of about 670 healthy bone marrow donors. All cohort members were sampled while nominally healthy, although unrecorded immune exposures were likely present. The donor was CMV seropositive and belonged to the group of about 290 seropositive cohort members. Each donor provided a peripheral blood sample, and peripheral blood mononuclear cells were used for TCR beta sequencing. The Qiagen DNeasy Blood Extraction Kit was used to extract genomic DNA from the blood cell samples. V lost 5 bases and J lost 3 bases, and the count of bases not matched to a germline gene is 6. The CDR3 covers 15 residues, taking in both the cysteine and the phenylalanine. Only the CDR3 DNA stays, 45 bases, in frame from base 1. Looking up the germline V gene yields CDR1 SGHDN and CDR2 FVKESK. Library generation was performed with the immunoSEQ multiplex PCR assay. A mixture of 60 forward primers for TCR Vbeta segments and 13 reverse primers for TCR Jbeta segments was used in the multiplex PCR. A multiplex PCR assay on genomic DNA amplified the CDR3 region of rearranged TCR beta genes. The amplified TCR beta libraries were sequenced on the Illumina HiSeq System as 87-base-pair reads. Under the source paper's analysis protocol: In a later analysis, roughly 80 million unique TCR beta chains were counted across the roughly 670 repertoires, and roughly 9.9 million of these chains were shared by at least two donors. To remove PCR and sequencing errors, raw reads were error-corrected and collapsed into unique sequences using a nearest-neighbor algorithm that merged closely related sequences. CDR3 sequences were aligned to IMGT reference sequences to assign V, D and J gene segments. For a sequence to be retained, a match of at least six nucleotides was required to both a V gene segment and a J gene segment. Rearrangements were classified as productive when the CDR3 lacked stop codons and remained in frame with V and J, and all other rearrangements were classified as non-productive. Following IMGT convention, CDR3 was defined as the stretch from the second conserved V-encoded cysteine to the conserved J-encoded phenylalanine. The earlier analysis of about 620 of the donors excluded sequences that lacked an unambiguous match to a single V gene segment. In an earlier analysis of 587 of the donors, a V segment was called functional when productive rearrangements were above 56.7%, and segregating when the standard deviation between donors exceeded 5%. A statistical classification framework was developed to diagnose cytomegalovirus status using the catalog of TCR beta chain sequences. In a later analysis, V and J genes were assigned by comparing TCR nucleotide sequences against IMGT/GENE-DB human TR gene sequences. The TCRdist pipeline was used in a later analysis to assign CDR3 sequences and most-parsimonious VDJ recombination scenarios. In a later analysis, each TCR beta chain was defined by its CDR3 amino acid sequence together with its V-gene family, and reads without a unique V-gene family were excluded. To address suspected cross-contamination and a sequencing artifact, a later analysis removed over 500 highly shared, low-generation-probability nucleotide sequences. A later analysis calculated a clonal expansion index for each public chain from normalized within-repertoire ranks of inferred template counts. A later analysis computed generation probabilities with a VDJ recombination model fitted to out-of-frame rearrangements, and checked the results against IGoR. In a later analysis, hypergeometric tests were used to score TCR-TCR, TCR-HLA and TCR-CMV co-occurrence, with a repertoire-size bias correction applied to TCR pairs. To estimate false discovery rates, a later analysis permuted the HLA or CMV assignments 20 times. In a later analysis, co-occurring TCRs were grouped using DBSCAN, with TCRdist sequence similarity added in when clustering inside HLA-allele-positive subsets. Co-occurrence clustering excluded repertoires with fewer than 30,000 or more than 120,000 public chains, plus five with anomalous nucleotide sharing. Sourced from immuneACCESS, this table was stored by TCRdb with only in-frame sequences that have V and J called. A share of the clones is absent; for the studies checked, an unresolved V gene accounts for under half, and the remainder has no known explanation. The V and J calls and clone size were taken over from that table, and D and trimming were inferred from the DNA. This sample is represented by some 190,000 clones; around four fifths of them were singletons. The ten biggest clones cover 1.5% to 2% of the sample.

Points on this clone: Its antigen is currently not known. Base qualities are not recorded, but no much larger clone differs from it by a single base.

Study-wide conclusions, independent of this receptor: A further reported finding was that TCR beta sequences accurately predicted the HLA-A and HLA-B alleles for most subjects in the first cohort. Cytomegalovirus status was reported to be diagnosed by the classifier with high specificity and sensitivity in both the original and validation cohorts. In a later analysis, most CMV-associated TCR beta chains were found to appear HLA-restricted, with HLA associations seemingly driven largely by CMV exposure. Most TCR sequences were observed very rarely across donors, whereas some public TCRs were present in many individuals. A few of the identified cytomegalovirus-associated TCR beta chains were confirmed in vitro to be specific for cytomegalovirus antigens. The authors suggested that the approach could potentially be extended to other disease states and immunological phenotypes. Some 16 rarely observed V segments, including chromosome 9 orphons, were excluded from the earlier analysis of several hundred of the donors because counts were too low. Some IMGT-functional V segments, including TRBV6-2 and TRBV6-3, could not be told apart with the 87-base-pair reads, so those segments were excluded. The sequencing pipeline was judged likely to have produced a cluster of highly shared sequence variants as a technical artifact. Several of the top co-occurrence clusters appeared to be linked to parvovirus B19, influenza, CMV and Epstein-Barr virus, according to a later analysis. Correlated functional status among segregating V segments might reflect linkage disequilibrium, but an unknown experimental factor could not be ruled out. In a later analysis, HLA-associated TCR beta chains were found to be more clonally expanded and to have lower generation probabilities than equally common non-associated chains. HLA typing was unavailable for some donors at each locus, so association tests used only the typed subset. Presence/absence analyses assumed roughly uniform sequencing depth across donors, an assumption that may not hold. CMV serostatus was the only immune exposure information available for the cohort. A later analysis found that TCR association rates varied across HLA loci, with DRB1 alleles showing the most associated TCRs and HLA-C alleles the fewest. The study listed around 160 TCR beta chains as associated with cytomegalovirus. In an earlier analysis of roughly 560 of the donors, most TCR beta V segments were observed in productive rearrangements about 87% or about 30% of the time, broadly matching IMGT annotations. An association between a missense DCLRE1C variant and V-gene and J-gene trimming of TCR beta chains was found in a later genetic analysis and replicated in an independent cohort. This cohort had only TCR beta chains sequenced, and the lack of alpha or paired-chain data limited which features could be detected. A later genetic analysis reported fewer N-insertions in productive TCRs among donors in an Asian-associated ancestry cluster than the roughly 700-donor mean. Strong co-occurrence of HLA alleles, especially DR and DQ, made assigning TCR associations to individual alleles difficult. In a later analysis, 15,000 to 20,000 TCR beta sequences were associated with specific HLA alleles at a false discovery rate of 0.05.

This TCR was sampled from a man between 35 and 55 years old in good health and CMV-seropositive. The chain links TRBV14 with TRBJ1-2, and 10 bases in between align with TRBD1. Sequenced material: PBMCs. DNA sequence: TGTGCCAGCAGCGTGACAGGGGGCGCCTACTATGGCTACACCTTC. Its protein reads: CASSVTGGAYYGYTF.